This T cell receptor (beta chain) was sequenced in a study of T cell repertoires in cytomegalovirus infection. Study-wide context: CMV infection plus the matching HLA type was flagged by public TCR beta signatures. Study-wide results and limits: Of the TCR beta families, the public ones yielded a cumulative frequency that identified carriers of CMV plus the relevant HLA.

This clonotype was seen ten or more times. The antigen is unknown. TCRdb recomputed calls from the reads with MiXCR, one row per CDR3 protein. Here the sample spans just under 550,000 distinct CDR3 sequences, approximately 26% being singletons. The ends lost 3 bases at V and 9 bases at J; junction bases unmatched: 7. This CDR3 comprises 14 residues. Germline V lookup: CDR1 SEHNR, CDR2 FQNEAQ (reference sequence). The sequence derives from a human donor in good health (CMV status not recorded). Some clones in this sample may be carry-over from other donors' samples. This rearrangement joins TRBV7-9 to TRBJ2-1; 8 nucleotides line up with TRBD2. Specimen: PBMCs. The CDR3: CASSFSGRLVEQFF. CDR3 DNA: TGTGCCAGCAGCTTCAGCGGGAGATTGGTTGAGCAGTTCTTC. Drawing the rest from reference TRBV7-9 and TRBJ2-1, the complete variable domain is DTGVSQNPRHKITKRGQNVTFRCDPISEHNRLYWYRQTLGQGPEFLTYFQNEAQLEKSRLLSDRFSAERPKGSFSTLEIQRTEQGDSAMYLCASSFSGRLVEQFFGPGTRLTVL.